This T cell receptor (beta chain) was identified in a study of cytomegalovirus exposure and HLA in healthy donors. TCRdb's copy holds only in-frame clones and misses some; the assay was immunoSEQ multiplex PCR. The table lists roughly 330,000 clones, about nine tenths of them singletons. This clone has a single count. From germline, CDR1 is SGDLS and CDR2 YYNGEE. J was trimmed by 4 bases and V by 4 bases; bases with no gene match: 12. CDR3 size: 16 residues. The rearrangement links TRBV9 to TRBJ2-5, with TRBD2 matching 8 bases. The material sequenced was PBMCs. The TCR originated in a woman in her twenties or thirties in good health and CMV-seropositive. The CDR3 reads CASSQTSGRVRETQYF. CDR3 sequence (DNA): TGTGCCAGCAGCCAAACGAGCGGGAGAGTGCGAGAGACCCAGTACTTC.